This TCR beta chain is from a study of blood T cell repertoires in COVID-19 (dated by TCRdb to 2018 to 2021). A note on the overall study: Samples covering the acute and convalescent phases of COVID-19 were provided by collaborators in the United States, Italy and Spain. The material from the prospective study consisted of cDNA or gDNA derived from T cells, B-cell-depleted T cells, or PBMCs. Deeply sampled blood TCRbeta repertoires from subjects exposed to, actively infected with, or recovered from COVID-19 were included in the dataset. The repertoires were released in a freely available public database intended as a resource for research on the immune response to SARS-CoV-2. The samples were drawn from two sources: the first 160 participants of the ongoing ImmuneRACE study, and over 950 subjects contributed by 6 global collaborators. The sample metadata nearly always contained a de-identified subject ID, COVID-19 status, age in years and sex. Where HLA class I and class II types were available, the types were taken from metadata supplied by the sample provider, not from assay-based typing.

TCRbeta CDR3 regions were amplified from genomic DNA using the immunoSEQ Assay, a bias-controlled multiplex PCR. In the source study's methods: Within the assay, amplification of reference gene primers was used to estimate how many nucleated cells each sample contained. Sequence reads were collapsed and filtered to measure the absolute abundance of every unique TCRbeta CDR3 rearrangement. For each sample, productive Simpson clonality was calculated as the square root of Simpson's diversity index across productive rearrangements. TCRdb provides this immuneACCESS table in a form limited to in-frame rearrangements. Some clones are lacking; in checked studies, under half of them reflect an unresolved V gene, and why the rest are absent is not known. From that table come the V and J calls and clone size; the DNA was used to work out D and trimming. This sample holds 150,000 or so clones; approximately 80% were observed only once. 2.5% to 3.5% of the sample is held by the ten biggest clonotypes.

Its CDR3 holds 14 amino acids, cysteine through phenylalanine. Here the CDR3 DNA is all that survives: 42 bases in frame from base 1. What the work shows at the level of the full study, not this receptor alone: The quantity of clinical and demographic metadata differed by source and by participant and was supplied without curation.

Each collaborating institution followed its own protocols to collect whole blood in K2EDTA tubes. Collaborator samples were shipped for TCRbeta analysis as frozen whole blood, isolated PBMCs, or DNA extracted from either sample type. This clone occurred a few times. Its antigen remains unidentified. There are no base qualities to consult, and no much larger clone falls within one base. The chain joins TRBV21-1 to TRBJ1-6. TRBV21-1 has pseudogene status. This sequence was found in a woman aged 55-75 years with acute or convalescent COVID-19. Sequencing used peripheral blood. The nucleotide sequence is TGTGCCAGCAGCCAACTAGGAGGGAATCCACCCCTCCACTTT. Its protein is CASSQLGGNPPLHF.